The 26 T cell receptor beta chains below come from one sample, sequenced in a study of cytomegalovirus exposure and HLA in healthy donors. The PCR employed 60 Vbeta primers together with 13 Jbeta primers. TCRdb keeps only in-frame clones here, not all; method: immunoSEQ multiplex PCR. The table has 150,000 to 200,000 clones, about 80% seen once. Sequencing was carried out using PBMCs. The receptor source for this set is a woman aged 18-29 years in good health and CMV-seropositive.

The rearrangement joins TRBV6-1 to TRBJ1-4; tentatively, D is TRBD1 (5 bases). The germline CDR1 and CDR2 sequences are MNHNS and SASEGT. CDR3 length: 15 residues. Trimming left V 6 bases short and J 7 bases short, with 18 bases between. This chain's CDR3 is CASRSQGVYGEKLFF. The CDR3 DNA reads TGTGCCAGCAGATCCCAGGGTGTGTATGGTGAAAAACTGTTTTTT.

J is TRBJ2-2 and V is TRBV6-1; 10 bases map to TRBD1. V dropped 6 bases and J dropped 5; count of bases not matched to a gene: 3. Germline assignment: CDR1 MNHNS and CDR2 SASEGT. The CDR3 covers 14 residues. CDR3 amino acids: CASRRTGGTGELFF. CDR3 DNA: TGTGCCAGCAGGCGGACAGGGGGAACCGGGGAGCTGTTTTTT.

The rearrangement links TRBV7-9 to TRBJ1-4, with D possibly being TRBD1 (5 bases). Germline V gene lookup returns CDR1 SEHNR and CDR2 FQNEAQ (reference sequence). The CDR3 totals 15 residues. V was trimmed by 2 bases and J by 7 bases, leaving 14 bases between them. CDR3 sequence: CASSLKGEIPEKLFF. CDR3 bases: TGTGCCAGCAGCTTAAAAGGGGAAATTCCTGAAAAACTGTTTTTT.

This clone was recorded only once. The genes are TRBV6-1 and TRBJ2-7, with 10 bases that match TRBD1. Germline CDR1 is MNHNS and CDR2 is SASEGT. The length of the CDR3 is 15 residues. Trimming removed 5 bases from V and 4 bases from J; junction bases left unmatched: 8. CDR3 sequence reads: CASSRGTGATYEQYV. CDR3 DNA sequence: TGTGCCAGCAGTAGGGGGACAGGGGCGACTTACGAGCAGTACGTC.

Written as DNA, the CDR3 is TGTGCCAGCAGCCCGGTTTTACCGAGGGAGGATCAGCCCCAGCATTTT. Translation: CASSPVLPREDQPQHF. The chain uses TRBV11-3 and TRBJ1-5; no firm D call. The V end lost 5 bases, the J end lost 5 bases, and 19 bases lay between the germline ends. CDR1 and CDR2 (germline): SGHNT, YENEEA. The CDR3 length is 16 residues.

This chain joins TRBV25-1 and TRBJ1-6; no firm D call. Germline values: CDR1 MGHDK, CDR2 SYGVNS. The V and J ends lost 7 bases and 7 bases respectively, with 14 bases between them. This CDR3 spans 14 amino acids. CDR3 in DNA: TGTGCCAGCAAGTTTAGTGCGGGGAATTCACCCCTCCACTTT. It specifies CASKFSAGNSPLHF.

This chain connects TRBV2 to TRBJ2-2; no reliable D call. Between the trimmed V and J ends, which lost 10 bases and 7 bases, there was a span of 10 bases. The germline V gene has CDR1 SNHLY and CDR2 FYNNEI. This CDR3 is 11 amino acids long. CDR3: CATGGIGELFF. Written as DNA, the CDR3 is TGTGCCACCGGCGGAATCGGGGAGCTGTTTTTT.

The chain uses TRBV6-1 and TRBJ2-1; 10 bases map to TRBD1. The junction had 3 bases not matched to a gene; V was cut back by 6 bases and J by 1 base. The CDR3 totals 15 residues. Germline CDR1 reads MNHNS; CDR2 reads SASEGT. The CDR3 sequence is CASRRDRGSYNEQFF. The CDR3 coding sequence is TGTGCCAGCAGACGGGACAGGGGATCCTACAATGAGCAGTTCTTC.

The chain is built from TRBV19 and TRBJ2-7; D unclear. CDR3 length equals 14 residues. With 5 bases removed from V and 2 bases from J, the gap between germline ends came to 13 bases. The germline gives CDR1 LNHDA, CDR2 SQIVND (reference sequence). The chain's CDR3 is CASSLNLGPYEQYF. The DNA of the CDR3 is TGTGCCAGTAGTCTAAATCTCGGTCCCTACGAGCAGTACTTC. The entire variable domain, with the rest obtained from reference TRBV19 and TRBJ2-7, is as follows: DGGITQSPKYLFRKEGQNVTLSCEQNLNHDAMYWYRQDPGQGLRLIYYSQIVNDFQKGDIAEGYSVSREKKESFPLTVTSAQKNPTAFYLCASSLNLGPYEQYFGPGTRLTVT.

The chain uses TRBV30 and TRBJ1-2; tentative D call: TRBD1 (5 bases). V gave up 4 bases and J gave up 4 bases, with 10 bases separating them. The CDR3 sequence is 12 residues long. Germline CDR1 and CDR2: GTSNPN and SVGIG (reference sequence). The CDR3 sequence is CAWTGTAYGYTF. The CDR3 region has the DNA TGTGCCTGGACCGGGACTGCCTATGGCTACACCTTC.

The V gene is TRBV4-1, the J gene TRBJ1-2; TRBD1 matches 7 bases. CDR1 MGHRA and CDR2 YSYEKL come from the germline V gene. V was clipped by 4 bases and J by 5 bases; unmatched bases: 13. The CDR3 runs to 16 residues. The CDR3 nucleotides read TGCGCCAGCAGCCCCTTAGTGGGGACAGCCAATTATGGCTACACCTTC. Residues: CASSPLVGTANYGYTF.

The chain recombines TRBV6-5 with TRBJ2-6; no firm D call. In germline, CDR1 is MNHEY, CDR2 SVGAGI. V shed 3 bases and J shed 0 bases, with 6 bases lying between them. The length of the CDR3 is 15 residues. Here the CDR3 DNA reads TGTGCCAGCAGTTATGTGAGCTCTGGGGCCAACGTCCTGACTTTC. Translation gives CASSYVSSGANVLTF.

The rearrangement links TRBV27 to TRBJ2-6, with 7 bases matching TRBD1. The CDR3 sequence is 18 residues long. V gave up 4 bases and J gave up 0 bases; unmatched junction bases: 9. CDR1 and CDR2 from the germline V gene are MNHEY and SMNVEV (reference sequence). The CDR3: CASSSRGRGGSGANVLTF. The CDR3 DNA reads as TGTGCCAGCAGTTCCAGGGGGAGAGGGGGCTCTGGGGCCAACGTCCTGACTTTC.

The chain recombines TRBV6-5 with TRBJ2-7; tentative D call: TRBD1 (5 bases). Looked up from germline, CDR1 is MNHEY and CDR2 is SVGAGI. The CDR3 runs 10 residues. V was clipped by 7 bases and J by 5 bases, with 6 bases between them. In DNA form, the CDR3 reads TGTGCCAGCAAGGGGCACGAGCAGTACTTC. Its protein is CASKGHEQYF.

The V call is TRBV19, the J call TRBJ2-1; TRBD2 is a possible D gene (5 bases). With 7 bases removed from V and 5 bases from J, the gap between germline ends came to 18 bases. Germline assignment: CDR1 LNHDA and CDR2 SQIVND (reference sequence). The CDR3 loop spans 15 amino acids. CDR3 protein: CASTVERSSHNEQFF. CDR3 in DNA: TGTGCCAGTACGGTGGAGCGGTCTTCTCACAATGAGCAGTTCTTC.

The J gene is TRBJ2-2, the V gene TRBV6-5; D might be TRBD1 (5 bases). The CDR3 totals 12 residues. The ends were cut back, 5 bases at V and 7 bases at J, with 8 bases in the middle. CDR1 and CDR2 (germline): MNHEY, SVGAGI. The CDR3 DNA is TGTGCCAGCAGTCGTCAGGGCGGGGAGCTGTTTTTT. It codes for CASSRQGGELFF.

V usage is TRBV6-5 and J usage is TRBJ1-2; TRBD1 might be the D (5 bases). The CDR3 loop spans 16 amino acids. The germline gives CDR1 MNHEY, CDR2 SVGAGI. Trimming took off 0 bases at V and 4 bases at J, with 15 bases between the two ends. The CDR3: CASSYSPGADSYGYTF. The DNA of the CDR3 is TGTGCCAGCAGTTACTCTCCGGGAGCCGACAGCTATGGCTACACCTTC.

This clone was picked up one time. The chain combines TRBV18 with TRBJ1-2, with TRBD1 matching over 7 bases. The CDR3 length is 15 residues. The germline V gene encodes CDR1 KGHSH and CDR2 LQKENI. Unmatched junction bases numbered 7, after V lost 2 bases and J lost 4 bases. CDR3 coding DNA: TGTGCCAGCTCACCAGCCTTACAGGGGCGCTATGGCTACACCTTC. This sequence encodes CASSPALQGRYGYTF. Based on the CDR3 plus reference TRBV18 and TRBJ1-2, the full variable domain is NAGVMQNPRHLVRRRGQEARLRCSPMKGHSHVYWYRQLPEEGLKFMVYLQKENIIDESGMPKERFSAEFPKEGPSILRIQQVVRGDSAAYFCASSPALQGRYGYTFGSGTRLTVV.

The chain combines TRBV4-1 with TRBJ1-4; weak D call: TRBD1 (5 bases). Germline lookup yields CDR1 MGHRA and CDR2 YSYEKL. This CDR3 contains 20 residues. V lost 1 base to trimming and J lost 0 bases, with 21 bases between them. This CDR3 reads CASSQVVRAARRSTNEKLFF. As DNA, the CDR3 is TGCGCCAGCAGCCAAGTGGTCAGGGCAGCCCGCCGATCAACTAATGAAAAACTGTTTTTT.

The chain uses TRBV7-3 and TRBJ1-1, with 8 nucleotides matching TRBD1. Germline CDR1 reads SGHTA; CDR2 reads FQGTGA. This CDR3 spans 13 amino acids. V trimming: 5 bases; J trimming: 5 bases; junction bases outside the gene matches: 4. The CDR3, as DNA: TGTGCCAGCAGCCGCGGACAGGGAACTGAAGCTTTCTTT. It translates to CASSRGQGTEAFF. The full variable domain, completed using reference TRBV7-3 and TRBJ1-1, is GAGVSQTPSNKVTEKGKYVELRCDPISGHTALYWYRQSLGQGPEFLIYFQGTGAADDSGLPNDRFFAVRPEGSVSTLKIQRTERGDSAVYLCASSRGQGTEAFFGQGTRLTVV.

CDR3 amino acids: CASSGTENYEQYV. The DNA for the CDR3 is TGTGCCAGCAGTGGGACAGAGAACTACGAGCAGTACGTC. The chain is built from TRBV6-1 and TRBJ2-7, with a tentative D call TRBD1 (6 bases). The V end was cut by 4 bases, the J end by 3 bases, with 10 bases between. Germline V lookup: CDR1 MNHNS, CDR2 SASEGT. This CDR3 comprises 13 residues.

The gene calls are TRBV6-1 and TRBJ1-1; tentatively, D is TRBD1 (6 bases). The germline gives CDR1 MNHNS, CDR2 SASEGT. The CDR3 totals 14 residues. The germline V and J ends were trimmed by 2 bases and 8 bases, with 15 bases remaining between them. CDR3 region: CASSESEGGNEAFF. CDR3 coding DNA: TGTGCCAGCAGTGAATCTGAGGGGGGGAACGAAGCTTTCTTT.

The CDR3 DNA reads TGTGCCTGGACCCGGACTTGGCTTGGCTATGGCTACACCTTC. This codes for CAWTRTWLGYGYTF. The chain is built from TRBV30 and TRBJ1-2; no clear D. The length of the CDR3 is 14 residues. Between the trimmed V and J ends, which lost 4 bases and 4 bases, there was a span of 16 bases. Germline CDR1 is GTSNPN and CDR2 is SVGIG (reference sequence).

The rearrangement uses TRBV6-5 and TRBJ1-1, with D possibly TRBD1 on 6 matching bases. Germline V lookup: CDR1 MNHEY, CDR2 SVGAGI. Trimming took off 7 bases at V and 6 bases at J, with 12 bases between the two ends. The CDR3 length is 12 residues. CDR3 bases: TGTGCCAGCATTACTAGGGGGTCTGAAGCTTTCTTT. Translation gives CASITRGSEAFF.

This clone has just a few counts. The chain combines TRBV30 with TRBJ2-3; the match to TRBD2 covers 7 bases. V was pared by 5 bases and J by 0 bases, with 8 bases of the junction left unmatched. Germline values: CDR1 GTSNPN, CDR2 SVGIG (reference sequence). The CDR3 totals 15 residues. This chain's CDR3 is CAWGWGGFSTDTQYF. The CDR3 bases are TGTGCCTGGGGATGGGGGGGGTTTAGCACAGATACGCAGTATTTT.

The gene calls are TRBV7-2 and TRBJ1-6; D not certain. The CDR3 spans 14 residues. Germline V lookup: CDR1 SGHTA, CDR2 FQGNSA. The V end lost 2 bases, the J end lost 7 bases, and 9 bases lay between the germline ends. Written as DNA, the CDR3 is TGTGCCAGCAGCTTACAGTTGGCCAATTCACCCCTCCACTTT. Translating it yields CASSLQLANSPLHF. Combining the CDR3 with reference TRBV7-2 and TRBJ1-6 gives the whole variable domain GAGVSQSPSNKVTEKGKDVELRCDPISGHTALYWYRQSLGQGLEFLIYFQGNSAPDKSGLPSDRFSAERTGGSVSTLTIQRTQQEDSAVYLCASSLQLANSPLHFGNGTRLTVT.